Sequencing of this T cell receptor (beta chain) was carried out in a study of CD8 T cells in ankylosing spondylitis. Library preparation for TCR beta used quantitative 5'-RACE with molecular barcodes. TCRdb re-derived calls from the 5' RACE reads in MiXCR, one entry per CDR3 protein. Of about 400,000 distinct CDR3 sequences in the sample, approximately 22% were seen once. In the case of this clonotype: Its antigen is currently unknown.

Study findings and constraints: Reportedly, matched ankylosing spondylitis synovial fluid was significantly enriched for disease-linked clones. For ankylosing spondylitis blood, a TCR beta motif of seven to nine highly homologous variants appeared characteristic.

The source is a male donor with ankylosing spondylitis or in good health (not recorded which). Sequencing input: blood, either unsorted or a sorted T cell fraction (not recorded which).

Here the CDR3 reads CATSRVKTGNVHEQYF. Written as DNA, the CDR3 is TGTGCCACCAGCAGAGTTAAGACAGGGAATGTCCACGAGCAGTACTTC. J is TRBJ2-7 and V is TRBV15, with 7 bases identical to TRBD1. This CDR3 has 16 residues. V lost 1 base and J lost 5; bases outside the gene matches: 11. Per germline, CDR1 LNHNV and CDR2 YYDKDF (reference sequence).